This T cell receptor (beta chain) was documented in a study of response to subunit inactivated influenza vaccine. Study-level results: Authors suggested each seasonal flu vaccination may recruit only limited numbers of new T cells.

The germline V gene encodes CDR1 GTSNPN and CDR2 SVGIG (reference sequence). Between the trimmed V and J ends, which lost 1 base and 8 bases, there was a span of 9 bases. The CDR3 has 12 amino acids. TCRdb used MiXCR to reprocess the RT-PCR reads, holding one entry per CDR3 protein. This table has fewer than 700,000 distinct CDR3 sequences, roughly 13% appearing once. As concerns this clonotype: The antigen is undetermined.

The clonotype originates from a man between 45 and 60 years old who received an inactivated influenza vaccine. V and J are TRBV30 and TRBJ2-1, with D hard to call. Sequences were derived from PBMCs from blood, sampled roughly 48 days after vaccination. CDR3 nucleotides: TGTGCCTGGAGTGATCTGACCCATGAGCAGTTCTTC. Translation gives CAWSDLTHEQFF.